The 26 T cell receptor beta chains reported below all come from one sample, sequenced in a study of identical twins. Each CDR3 protein is one row after TCRdb ran MiXCR on the 5' RACE reads. This sample yields roughly 570,000 distinct CDR3 sequences, of which 9% to 10% are seen a single time; approximately 3% belongs to the top ten. The sample was also reused in another study, on yellow fever vaccine responses in identical twins.

Sequencing input: PBMCs. The receptors originated from a woman younger than 35 in good health.

This chain connects TRBV20-1 to TRBJ2-1; 13 bases agree with TRBD2. CDR3 size: 16 residues. V shed 0 bases, J shed 8 bases, and the junction held 7 bases outside the gene matches. Looked up from germline, CDR1 is DFQATT and CDR2 is SNEGSKA (reference sequence). The CDR3 here is CSARDATSGREDEQFF. The CDR3 DNA sequence: TGCAGTGCTAGAGACGCTACTAGCGGGAGGGAAGATGAGCAGTTCTTC.

This clonotype was detected a few times. The V and J genes are TRBV7-9 and TRBJ2-7, with 7 bases that match TRBD2. V trimming: 6 bases; J trimming: 0 bases; junction bases outside the gene matches: 11. This CDR3 has 16 residues. Germline CDR1 reads SEHNR; CDR2 reads FQNEAQ (reference sequence). The CDR3 spells CASSFIAGHPSYEQYF. In DNA form, the CDR3 reads TGTGCCAGCAGTTTCATAGCGGGCCATCCCTCCTACGAGCAGTACTTC.

The chain recombines TRBV4-1 with TRBJ2-7; 11 nucleotides agree with TRBD2. This CDR3 has 16 amino acids. CDR1 is MGHRA and CDR2 is YSYEKL in the germline V gene. V lost 3 bases and J lost 3; bases outside the gene matches: 7. The CDR3 sequence is CASSHGPSGGLYEQYF. The CDR3 DNA sequence: TGCGCCAGCAGCCACGGACCTAGCGGGGGGCTCTACGAGCAGTACTTC.

This clonotype was found many times. One end of the junction does not line up with germline, which may come from a read error. The chain links TRBV7-7 to TRBJ2-3; D gene uncertain. Germline CDR1 reads SSHAT; CDR2 reads FNYEAQ (reference sequence). The CDR3 spans 13 residues. The CDR3 DNA is TGTGCTAGCAGCTTAGAATCTGCTGATACGCAGTATTTT. This translates into CASSLESADTQYF.

The chain joins TRBV7-2 to TRBJ1-2, with 8 bases aligning to TRBD1. CDR3 length: 16 residues. V lost 5 bases to trimming and J lost 7 bases; unmatched junction nucleotides: 15. Looked up from germline, CDR1 is SGHTA and CDR2 is FQGNSA. As DNA, the CDR3 is TGTGCCAGCAGCGTCGCCGTGACAGGGGAGTCTGGTGGCTACACCTTC. Translated: CASSVAVTGESGGYTF. The full variable domain, with the rest looked up from reference TRBV7-2 and TRBJ1-2, is GAGVSQSPSNKVTEKGKDVELRCDPISGHTALYWYRQSLGQGLEFLIYFQGNSAPDKSGLPSDRFSAERTGGSVSTLTIQRTQQEDSAVYLCASSVAVTGESGGYTFGSGTRLTVV.

This clonotype was picked up many times. The chain carries TRBV6-6 and TRBJ2-7; D gene unclear. Germline-derived CDR1 and CDR2 are MNHNY and SVGAGI (reference sequence). The germline V and J ends were trimmed by 11 bases and 1 base, with 9 bases remaining between them. The CDR3 covers 11 residues. For the CDR3, the DNA is TGTGCCTGCGCCTTTTCCTACGAGCAGTACTTC. It yields the protein CACAFSYEQYF.

This clonotype turned up a few times. The CDR3 DNA reads as TGTGCCAGCAGCTTGGCCGTTGACAGGGTTCATCAGCCCCAGCATTTT. This sequence encodes CASSLAVDRVHQPQHF. The chain combines TRBV5-6 with TRBJ1-5; 7 bases map to TRBD1. Looked up from germline, CDR1 is SGHDT and CDR2 is YYEEEE. CDR3 length equals 16 residues. Losses at the gene ends were 0 bases for V and 5 bases for J; bases not matched to a gene: 8.

The sample holds many counts of this clonotype. The J gene is TRBJ1-2, the V gene TRBV4-3; D remains unclear. The germline gives CDR1 LGHNA, CDR2 YSLEER. The V gene lost 1 base and the J gene lost 8 bases, with 11 bases spanning the gap. This CDR3 is 13 amino acids long. The CDR3 loop reads CASSQGIANGYTF. The DNA for the CDR3 is TGCGCCAGCAGCCAAGGAATTGCGAACGGCTACACCTTC.

This clonotype was recorded at least ten times. This chain joins TRBV27 and TRBJ2-2; 7 nucleotides align to TRBD1. With V trimmed by 5 bases and J by 1 base, 4 bases remained unmatched. CDR3 length: 15 residues. The germline V gene encodes CDR1 MNHEY and CDR2 SMNVEV (reference sequence). The CDR3 reads CASSTRQGNTGELFF. CDR3 DNA: TGTGCCAGCAGTACCCGACAGGGGAACACCGGGGAGCTGTTTTTT.

This clonotype has a count of ten or more. The V call is TRBV6-1, the J call TRBJ1-2, with D perhaps TRBD1 (6 bases). Germline CDR1 is MNHNS and CDR2 is SASEGT. This CDR3 comprises 15 residues. Trimming removed 5 bases at V and 4 bases at J, with 17 bases between. The CDR3 is CASSPTGLESYGYTF. CDR3 sequence (DNA): TGTGCCAGCAGTCCTACAGGGCTGGAAAGCTATGGCTACACCTTC.

This clonotype has more than one count but fewer than ten. This chain connects TRBV27 to TRBJ2-7, with a tentative D call TRBD2 (6 bases). The CDR3 consists of 12 residues. From germline, CDR1 is MNHEY and CDR2 SMNVEV (reference sequence). The V and J ends lost 5 bases and 7 bases respectively, with 12 bases between them. The CDR3 DNA sequence: TGTGCCAGCAGTAGACCGGAGGGAGAGCAGTACTTC. This sequence encodes CASSRPEGEQYF.

This clonotype was counted at least ten times. The rearrangement uses TRBV29-1 and TRBJ2-7; D gene ambiguous. Germline V lookup: CDR1 SQVTM, CDR2 ANQGSEA. The V and J ends lost 4 bases and 3 bases respectively, with 7 bases between them. The CDR3 length is 11 residues. Written as DNA, the CDR3 is TGCAGCGTTGGCGTAGGCTACGAGCAGTACTTC. This codes for CSVGVGYEQYF.

This clonotype was found many times. J is TRBJ1-1 and V is TRBV5-1, with 7 bases identical to TRBD1. The junction had 3 bases not matched to a gene; V was cut back by 0 bases and J by 1 base. The length of the CDR3 is 15 residues. The V gene's germline CDR1 is SGHRS and CDR2 YFSETQ. Written as DNA, the CDR3 is TGCGCCAGCAGCTTGGACAGGGGACCGAACACTGAAGCTTTCTTT. This sequence encodes CASSLDRGPNTEAFF.

Ten or more counts support this clonotype. V is TRBV15 and J is TRBJ1-3, with unresolved D. V was cut by 0 bases and J by 4 bases, with 13 bases left in between. The CDR3 is made up of 16 amino acids. Germline lookup yields CDR1 LNHNV and CDR2 YYDKDF (reference sequence). CDR3 bases: TGTGCCACCAGCAGAGATCGGTCGGGCGGAGGAAACACCATATATTTT. Its translation is CATSRDRSGGGNTIYF. Full variable domain (missing parts from reference TRBV15 and TRBJ1-3): DAMVIQNPRYQVTQFGKPVTLSCSQTLNHNVMYWYQQKSSQAPKLLFHYYDKDFNNEADTPDNFQSRRPNTSFCFLDIRSPGLGDTAMYLCATSRDRSGGGNTIYFGEGSWLTVV.

This clonotype was observed a handful of times. The V and J genes are TRBV10-3 and TRBJ1-5; D is uncertain. The CDR3 loop spans 13 amino acids. Between the trimmed V and J ends, which lost 3 bases and 4 bases, there was a span of 7 bases. Germline CDR1 reads ENHRY; CDR2 reads SYGVKD. In DNA, the CDR3 is TGTGCCATCAGTGATGGGGAAAATCAGCCCCAGCATTTT. This gives the protein CAISDGENQPQHF.

The rearrangement joins TRBV19 to TRBJ1-1; D uncertain. Germline CDR1 is LNHDA and CDR2 is SQIVND (reference sequence). The CDR3 totals 14 residues. V was cut by 4 bases and J by 1 base, with 10 bases left in between. This chain's CDR3 is CASSRSVANTEAFF. The DNA of the CDR3 is TGTGCCAGTAGTAGGTCCGTAGCGAACACTGAAGCTTTCTTT.

Comment on this clonotype: At one end, the junction sequence differs from germline, possibly due to a read error. The chain is built from TRBV7-7 and TRBJ2-1, with D unresolved. The CDR3 covers 15 residues. Germline V gives CDR1 SSHAT, CDR2 FNYEAQ (reference sequence). The CDR3 bases are TGTGCTAGCAGCCTGGAACCCGCGTATTACAATGAGCAGTTCTTC. Its translation: CASSLEPAYYNEQFF.

This clonotype appeared many times. The gene calls are TRBV30 and TRBJ2-2; 7 bases are shared with TRBD1. Germline assignment: CDR1 GTSNPN and CDR2 SVGIG (reference sequence). The J segment lost 4 bases and the V segment lost 1 base, leaving 6 bases of the junction unmatched. This CDR3 has 15 residues. The CDR3 reads CAWSGSGQITGELFF. The DNA of the CDR3 is TGTGCCTGGAGTGGGTCGGGACAGATCACCGGGGAGCTGTTTTTT. Supplemented by reference TRBV30 and TRBJ2-2, the full variable domain reads SQTIHQWPATLVQPVGSPLSLECTVEGTSNPNLYWYRQAAGRGLQLLFYSVGIGQISSEVPQNLSASRPQDRQFILSSKKLLLSDSGFYLCAWSGSGQITGELFFGEGSRLTVL.

This clonotype was detected only a few times. V gene TRBV12-3 or TRBV12-4 combines with J gene TRBJ1-6, with a tentative D call TRBD1 (5 bases). There are 13 residues in the CDR3. Trimming removed 6 bases from V and 5 bases from J, with 8 bases in between. The CDR3 bases are TGTGCCAGCAGCGGGACCAATAATTCACCCCTCCACTTT. It encodes CASSGTNNSPLHF.

The chain has TRBV30 and TRBJ2-7; D not certain. The germline CDR1 and CDR2 sequences are GTSNPN and SVGIG (reference sequence). The CDR3 extends over 12 amino acids. Trimming shortened V by 4 bases and J by 1 base, and 8 bases separated the two germline ends. CDR3 amino acids: CAWMGGSYEQYF. CDR3 coding DNA: TGTGCCTGGATGGGCGGATCCTACGAGCAGTACTTC.

This clonotype was detected many times. The V gene is TRBV7-2, the J gene TRBJ2-3; D remains ambiguous. The V and J ends lost 5 bases and 4 bases respectively, with 19 bases between them. CDR3 length: 16 residues. In germline, CDR1 is SGHTA, CDR2 FQGNSA. The CDR3 spells CASSPSVLNSADTQYF. In nucleotides, the CDR3 is TGTGCCAGCAGCCCTTCCGTACTAAATTCGGCAGATACGCAGTATTTT.

This clonotype was observed a few times. The J gene is TRBJ1-1, the V gene TRBV7-9; the match to TRBD1 covers 7 bases. CDR1 and CDR2 from the germline V gene are SEHNR and FQNEAQ (reference sequence). With V trimmed by 4 bases and J by 6 bases, 11 bases remained unmatched. The CDR3 has 15 residues. The CDR3 DNA sequence: TGTGCCAGCAGCTCGCCCGGAACAGGGGCCCCTGAAGCTTTCTTT. Encoded protein: CASSSPGTGAPEAFF.

This clonotype was seen many times. The chain uses TRBV27 and TRBJ2-7, with TRBD2 matching 7 bases. Germline trimming cut 2 bases from V and 4 bases from J; bases unmatched to any gene: 5. The length of the CDR3 is 14 residues. CDR1 and CDR2 (germline): MNHEY, SMNVEV (reference sequence). CDR3 sequence reads: CASSLRAGTYEQYF. The CDR3 nucleotides read TGTGCCAGCAGTTTAAGAGCGGGAACTTACGAGCAGTACTTC.

Remarks on this clonotype: An end of the junction does not agree with germline; a read error may underlie this. The chain carries TRBV2 and TRBJ2-7; D is ambiguous. Germline CDR1 is SNHLY and CDR2 is FYNNEI. The CDR3 is made up of 14 amino acids. CDR3 protein: CTSCFENFSYEQYF. In nucleotides, the CDR3 is TGTACCAGCTGTTTTGAAAACTTCTCCTACGAGCAGTACTTC.

The chain uses TRBV21-1 and TRBJ2-1. TRBV21-1 is flagged as a pseudogene. This CDR3 is 15 amino acids long. CDR3 nucleotides: TGTGCCAGCACCCAAGAGGCACTACCCACCAATGAGCAGTTCTTC. It yields the protein CASTQEALPTNEQFF.

The V gene is TRBV14, the J gene TRBJ2-7; D might be TRBD2 (7 bases). V was shortened by 0 bases and J by 3 bases, with 18 bases between the two germline ends. The CDR3 totals 17 residues. The germline gives CDR1 SGHDN, CDR2 FVKESK. The CDR3 DNA follows: TGTGCCAGCAGCCAAGAGCCGCGGGGGCTAAAGTTCTACGAGCAGTACTTC. This gives the protein CASSQEPRGLKFYEQYF.